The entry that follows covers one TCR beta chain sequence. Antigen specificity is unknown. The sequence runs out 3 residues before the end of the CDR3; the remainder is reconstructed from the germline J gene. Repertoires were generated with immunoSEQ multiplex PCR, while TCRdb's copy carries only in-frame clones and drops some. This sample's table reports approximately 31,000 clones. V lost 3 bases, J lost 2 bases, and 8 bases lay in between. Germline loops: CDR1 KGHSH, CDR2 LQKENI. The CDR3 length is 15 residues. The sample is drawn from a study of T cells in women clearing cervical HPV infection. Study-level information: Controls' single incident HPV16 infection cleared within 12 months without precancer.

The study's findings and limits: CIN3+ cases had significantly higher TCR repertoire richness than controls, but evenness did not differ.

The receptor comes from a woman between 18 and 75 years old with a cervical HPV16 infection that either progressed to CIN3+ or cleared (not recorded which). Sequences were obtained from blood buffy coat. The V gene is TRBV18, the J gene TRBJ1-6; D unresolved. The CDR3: CASSPAGAYNSPLHF. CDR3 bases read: TGTGCCAGCTCACCTGCCGGGGCCTATAATTCACCC.